This T cell receptor (beta chain) derives from a study of blood T cell repertoires in COVID-19. Study-wide background: The study drew acute and convalescent COVID-19 samples from the United States, Italy and Spain.

Trimming left V 8 bases short and J 1 base short, with 17 bases between. This CDR3 has 15 residues. Per the germline V gene, CDR1 is MDHEN and CDR2 is SYDVKM. Enrolled during active infection, Seattle patients were then followed longitudinally. Produced via immunoSEQ multiplex PCR; TCRdb's table is partial and in-frame only. The sample includes some 360,000 clones, 80% to 90% of them seen just once. Sequenced input: peripheral blood. The chain recombines TRBV28 with TRBJ1-1, with D maybe TRBD1 (6 bases). The TCR sequence derives from a woman aged 55-75 years with COVID-19, enrolled during active disease. CDR3 sequence (DNA): TGTGCCAGCCCCCCTCACGTGGGACAGAACACTGAAGCTTTCTTT. Its translation is CASPPHVGQNTEAFF.